Listed below are T cell receptor beta chains from one sample, sequenced in a study of blood T cell repertoires in COVID-19. TCRdb's copy holds only in-frame clones and misses some; the assay was immunoSEQ multiplex PCR. The profile shows 95,000 to 150,000 clones, about nine tenths of them singletons. The sequenced sample consisted of peripheral blood. Receptors were obtained from a woman in her 70s with acute or convalescent COVID-19. Each CDR3 is given with its conserved first and last residue. The order of the fields is clone size, D gene, J gene, V gene, CDR3 protein, CDR3 DNA. D genes are given only for firm matches. Rows give clone size only sometimes, using once, few, many, or a class for an expanded clone.

>-|-|TRBJ1-1|TRBV11-2
CASSSRRGATEAFF
TGTGCCAGCAGCTCGCGTCGGGGGGCAACTGAAGCTTTCTTT
>-|-|TRBJ1-1|TRBV7-2
CASSLLSPNTEAFF
TGTGCCAGCAGCTTATTGAGCCCGAACACTGAAGCTTTCTTT
>-|TRBD1|TRBJ2-5|TRBV3-1/TRBV3-2
CASSTGTGEETQYF
TGTGCCAGCAGCACCGGGACAGGGGAAGAGACCCAGTACTTC
>-|TRBD1|TRBJ1-1|TRBV30
CAWSRQGNTEAFF
TGTGCCTGGAGCCGACAGGGCAACACTGAAGCTTTCTTT
>-|TRBD1|TRBJ1-2|TRBV7-3
CASSGTGGDGYTF
TGTGCCAGCAGCGGGACAGGGGGCGACGGCTACACCTTC
>-|TRBD1|TRBJ1-5|TRBV19
CASDPRDRGFQPQHF
TGTGCCAGTGATCCACGGGACAGGGGGTTTCAGCCCCAGCATTTT
>-|TRBD2|TRBJ2-7|TRBV10-3
CAISESVTSGYEQYF
TGTGCCATCAGTGAGTCAGTGACTAGCGGCTACGAGCAGTACTTC
>-|-|TRBJ1-4|TRBV21-1
CASPREGGEKLFF
TGTGCCAGCCCCCGGGAGGGAGGGGAAAAACTGTTTTTT
>once|TRBD2|TRBJ2-5|TRBV7-8
CASSHRLAGGPPQETQYF
TGTGCCAGCAGCCACCGACTAGCGGGGGGCCCACCCCAAGAGACCCAGTACTTC
>few|TRBD1|TRBJ1-2|TRBV5-5
CASSYPGGAGYTF
TGTGCCAGCAGTTACCCAGGGGGAGCGGGCTACACCTTC
>-|-|TRBJ1-1|TRBV5-1
CASSSTTNTEAFF
TGCGCCAGCAGCTCCACAACGAACACTGAAGCTTTCTTT
>-|TRBD1|TRBJ1-2|TRBV6-5
CASSPGQGLNYGYTF
TGTGCCAGCAGTCCGGGACAGGGCCTTAACTATGGCTACACCTTC
>few|-|TRBJ1-5|TRBV2
CASNPGEADNQPQHF
TGTGCCAGCAATCCAGGGGAAGCGGACAATCAGCCCCAGCATTTT
>-|TRBD1|TRBJ1-6|TRBV24-1
CATIEQGSAYNSPLHF
TGTGCCACCATAGAACAGGGGTCCGCGTATAATTCACCCCTCCACTTT
>-|TRBD1|TRBJ1-4|TRBV6-2/TRBV6-3
CASSMGTGGNEKLFF
TGTGCCAGCAGTATGGGGACAGGAGGAAATGAAAAACTGTTTTTT
>-|-|TRBJ2-7|TRBV2
CASISGDYEQYF
TGTGCCAGCATATCAGGGGACTACGAGCAGTACTTC
>-|-|TRBJ1-6|TRBV21-1
CASSKTDRVSSYNSPLHF
TGTGCCAGCAGCAAAACCGACAGGGTTAGCTCCTATAATTCACCCCTCCACTTT
>-|TRBD1|TRBJ2-1|TRBV7-3
CASSSSPAGGYNEQFF
TGTGCCAGCAGCTCAAGTCCCGCAGGGGGCTACAATGAGCAGTTCTTC
>-|-|TRBJ1-6|TRBV6-6
CASSYDQGRVNSPLHF
TGTGCCAGCAGTTACGACCAGGGTCGGGTTAATTCACCCCTCCACTTT
>-|-|TRBJ1-2|TRBV5-5
CASSPTNYGYTF
TGTGCCAGCAGCCCAACTAACTATGGCTACACCTTC
>-|TRBD1|TRBJ2-7|TRBV3-1/TRBV3-2
CASSQAPGQSYEQYF
TGTGCCAGCAGCCAAGCCCCGGGACAGTCGTACGAGCAGTACTTC
>-|TRBD2|TRBJ2-7|TRBV30
CAWSPGGAYEQYF
TGTGCCTGGAGTCCGGGGGGGGCCTACGAGCAGTACTTC
>few|TRBD1|TRBJ1-5|TRBV4-1
CASSQEARQGSNQPQHF
TGCGCCAGCAGCCAAGAGGCGAGACAGGGTAGCAATCAGCCCCAGCATTTT
>once|-|TRBJ1-1|TRBV6-2/TRBV6-3
CASSYHRQAGSTEAFF
TGTGCCAGCAGTTACCACCGACAGGCTGGGAGTACTGAAGCTTTCTTT
>-|-|TRBJ1-5|TRBV6-1
CASSESLQSPGNQPQHF
TGTGCCAGCAGTGAATCTTTACAGTCGCCAGGCAATCAGCCCCAGCATTTT
>-|-|TRBJ2-5|TRBV12-5
CASGPPTGGPRETQYF
TGTGCTAGTGGCCCCCCGACGGGGGGCCCTCGGGAGACCCAGTACTTC
>-|-|TRBJ2-4|TRBV20-1
CSASVGAQDIQYF
TGCAGTGCTAGTGTGGGGGCGCAGGACATTCAGTACTTC
>-|-|TRBJ1-1|TRBV2
CASSSYSLNTEAFF
TGTGCCAGCAGTTCGTACAGCCTGAACACTGAAGCTTTCTTT
>-|TRBD1|TRBJ1-6|TRBV18
CASSRQIGQGDSPLHF
TGTGCCAGCTCACGTCAAATCGGACAGGGGGATTCACCCCTCCACTTT
>once|TRBD2|TRBJ2-5|TRBV11-2
CASSGSLAGGQETQYF
TGTGCCAGCAGCGGGAGTCTAGCGGGGGGGCAAGAGACCCAGTACTTC
>-|-|TRBJ2-6|TRBV7-6
CASSLAARSSSGANVLTF
TGTGCCAGCAGCTTAGCGGCCAGGTCGAGCTCTGGGGCCAACGTCCTGACTTTC